The 2 T cell receptor beta chains reported below all come from one sample, sequenced in a study of OX40 agonist ivuxolimab in advanced cancers. Measured with immunoSEQ multiplex PCR; TCRdb has only the in-frame clones, and not every one. The sample lists tens of thousands of clones, 75% to 90% occurring once. The specimen comprised CD4+ or CD8+ T cells sorted from blood, sampled in a trial of the OX40 agonist ivuxolimab. All receptors come from an adult with an advanced solid tumor such as melanoma, head and neck, liver or kidney cancer.

The chain combines TRBV25-1 with TRBJ1-4; D is possibly TRBD1 (6 bases). The V and J ends lost 3 bases and 4 bases respectively, with 15 bases between them. This CDR3 region has 16 residues. The germline V gene encodes CDR1 MGHDK and CDR2 SYGVNS. In DNA form, the CDR3 reads TGTGCCAGCAGTGATCAAAACAGGGCCCTTAATGAAAAACTGTTTTTT. It specifies CASSDQNRALNEKLFF.

The chain has TRBV28 and TRBJ1-2, with D perhaps matching TRBD1 (5 bases). There are 12 residues in the CDR3. The V gene's germline CDR1 is MDHEN and CDR2 SYDVKM. The germline V and J ends were trimmed by 4 bases and 6 bases, with 9 bases remaining between them. CDR3 bases: TGTGCCAGCAGTTCACCGACAGATGGCTACACCTTC. Amino acid sequence: CASSSPTDGYTF.